This TCR beta chain was found in a study of cytomegalovirus exposure and HLA in healthy donors. Study overall: Of roughly 400 genotyped donors, around 86% grouped in the Caucasian-associated ancestry cluster. The study, taken as a whole, reports: Presence/absence analyses assumed roughly uniform sequencing depth across donors. The study flagged around 160 TCR beta chains as cytomegalovirus-associated. With DRB1 most and HLA-C fewest, TCR association rates differed between HLA loci in a later analysis.

For this clone: Its antigen is unidentified.

Amplification used 60 Vbeta primers and 13 Jbeta primers. TCRdb keeps only in-frame clones here, not all; method: immunoSEQ multiplex PCR. The data show 100,000 or so clones, about 80% seen once. The receptor's source is a human donor in good health. Source material: PBMCs.

CDR3 protein: CATSLGLAGVREQFF. CDR3 DNA: TGTGCCACCAGCCTGGGACTAGCGGGAGTCAGAGAGCAGTTCTTC. The V gene is TRBV15, the J gene TRBJ2-1, with TRBD2 matching over 14 bases. This CDR3 spans 15 amino acids. Per germline, CDR1 LNHNV and CDR2 YYDKDF (reference sequence). The V gene end was trimmed by 5 bases and the J gene end by 10 bases; junction bases not matched to a gene: 7.